Described below is a single T cell receptor beta chain sequence and its context. Germline V gene lookup returns CDR1 SQVTM and CDR2 ANQGSEA. The CDR3 is 13 residues long. Trimming at V came to 6 bases and at J to 4 bases, leaving 5 bases not matched to a gene. The data originate from a study of blood T cell repertoires in COVID-19. Study context: Specimens from acute and convalescent COVID-19 originated in the United States, Italy and Spain. In each case, the material was cDNA or gDNA derived from T cells, B-cell-depleted T cells, or PBMCs.

Methods used by the authors: Reference gene primer amplification in the assay estimated nucleated cell counts. Repertoires were generated with immunoSEQ multiplex PCR, while TCRdb's copy carries only in-frame clones and drops some. V and J calls and clone size follow that table, whereas D and trimming were derived from the DNA. Altogether tens of thousands of clones are present, 88% being singletons, with the ten largest covering 5% to 6.5%. The sequenced sample consisted of peripheral blood. The rearrangement links TRBV29-1 to TRBJ2-1; 8 bases agree with TRBD2. The receptor was derived from a middle-aged man with active COVID-19. CDR3 region: CSVTGTSYNEQFF. CDR3 in DNA: TGCAGCGTCACCGGGACTAGTTACAATGAGCAGTTCTTC.